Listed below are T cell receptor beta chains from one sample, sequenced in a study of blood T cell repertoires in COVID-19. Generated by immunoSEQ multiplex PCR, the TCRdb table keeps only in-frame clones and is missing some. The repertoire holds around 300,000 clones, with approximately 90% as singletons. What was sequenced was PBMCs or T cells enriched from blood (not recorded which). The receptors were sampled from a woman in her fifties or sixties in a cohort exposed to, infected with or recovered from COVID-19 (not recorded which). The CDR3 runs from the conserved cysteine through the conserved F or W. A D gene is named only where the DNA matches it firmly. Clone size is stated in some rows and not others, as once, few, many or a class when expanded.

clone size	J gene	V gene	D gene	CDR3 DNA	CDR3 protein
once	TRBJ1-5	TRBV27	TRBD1	TGTGCCAGCAGTCCGAGGGGGGGCAGGGGGCTGAATCAGCCCCAGCATTTT	CASSPRGGRGLNQPQHF
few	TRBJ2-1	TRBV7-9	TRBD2	TGTGCCAGCAGCCCACCTCCGAGACTAGCGGGAGGGGGGGATGAGCAGTTCTTC	CASSPPPRLAGGGDEQFF
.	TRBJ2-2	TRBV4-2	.	TGTGCCAGCAGCCAACAGGACGGGAGGAACACCGGGGAGCTGTTTTTT	CASSQQDGRNTGELFF
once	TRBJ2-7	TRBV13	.	TGTGCCAGCAGCCCCCGGGACTCTCAGCGGGACGAGCAGTACTTC	CASSPRDSQRDEQYF
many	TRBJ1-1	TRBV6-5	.	TGTGCCAGCAGTTCATTCACTGAAGCTTTCTTT	CASSSFTEAFF
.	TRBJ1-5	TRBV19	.	TGTGCCAGTACTCCACAGGTCGGTAGCAATCAGCCCCAGCATTTT	CASTPQVGSNQPQHF
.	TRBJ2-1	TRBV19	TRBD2	TGTGCCAGTAGTATCACGGGACTAGCGAATGAGCAGTTCTTC	CASSITGLANEQFF
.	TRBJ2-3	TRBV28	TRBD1	TGTGCCACCCTAGGGCGACAGGGGCCCTTAGATACGCAGTATTTT	CATLGRQGPLDTQYF
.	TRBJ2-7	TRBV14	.	TGTGCCAGCAGCCAAGTCCTATCCTACGAGCAGTACTTC	CASSQVLSYEQYF
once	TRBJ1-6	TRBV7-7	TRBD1	TGTGCTAGCACCCAAGTGGGGACAGTAGATTCACCCCTCCACTTT	CASTQVGTVDSPLHF
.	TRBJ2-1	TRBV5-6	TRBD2	TGTGCCAGCAGCCGACTAGCGGGAGAGTACAATGAGCAGTTCTTC	CASSRLAGEYNEQFF
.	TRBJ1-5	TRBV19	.	TGTGCCAGTAGTATTGACAGCTTTAAGCCCCAGCATTTT	CASSIDSFKPQHF
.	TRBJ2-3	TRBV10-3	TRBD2	TGTGCCATCAGTGGCGGGAGAGAGACAGATACGCAGTATTTT	CAISGGRETDTQYF
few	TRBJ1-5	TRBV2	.	TGTGCCAGCAATGGTGGACAGACCTATCAGCCCCAGCATTTT	CASNGGQTYQPQHF
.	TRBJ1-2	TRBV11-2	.	TGTGCCAGCAGCTTCGGACAGCCAGGGTATGGCTACACCTTC	CASSFGQPGYGYTF
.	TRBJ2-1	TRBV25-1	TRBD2	TGTGCCAGCGGAGGATCGGGGGGTCGGGACAATGAGCAGTTCTTC	CASGGSGGRDNEQFF
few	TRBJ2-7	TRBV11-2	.	TGTGCCAGCAGCCCCGGTGTAGGGGGTCCCTACGAGCAGTACTTC	CASSPGVGGPYEQYF
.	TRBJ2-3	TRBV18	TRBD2	TGTGCCAGCTCACCACTGCGGGAGGGGAACACAGATACGCAGTATTTT	CASSPLREGNTDTQYF
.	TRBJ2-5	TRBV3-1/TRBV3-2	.	TGTGCCAGCAGCCTTAAAGGGACTCCCGTTTTGGAGACCCAGTACTTC	CASSLKGTPVLETQYF
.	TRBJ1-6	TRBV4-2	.	TGTGCCAGCAGCCAGGCGATAGACAGTAATTCACCCCTCCACTTT	CASSQAIDSNSPLHF
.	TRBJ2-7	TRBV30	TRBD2	TGTGCCTGGACCGAGACTAGCGGGAGGTCCGAGCAGTACTTC	CAWTETSGRSEQYF
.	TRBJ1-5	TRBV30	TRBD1	TGTGCCTGGAGTGAACAGGGGATAAGCAATCAGCCCCAGCATTTT	CAWSEQGISNQPQHF
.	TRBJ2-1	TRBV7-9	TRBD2	TGTGCCAGCAGCTTAAGCGGGATATTCAATGAGCAGTTCTTC	CASSLSGIFNEQFF
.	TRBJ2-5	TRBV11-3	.	TGTGCCAGCAGCTTAGGATTGGGGCAAGAAGAGACCCAGTACTTC	CASSLGLGQEETQYF
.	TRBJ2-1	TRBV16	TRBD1	TGTGCCAGCAGCCCCATTAGGAGGACAGGGGAGGGCAATGAGCAGTTCTTC	CASSPIRRTGEGNEQFF
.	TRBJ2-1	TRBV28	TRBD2	TGTGCCAGCAGTTTCGGTAGCGGGCGAAACAATGAGCAGTTCTTC	CASSFGSGRNNEQFF
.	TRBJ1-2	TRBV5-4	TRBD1	TGTGCCAGCAGCCCCGGGACAGCCAGCGGCTACACCTTC	CASSPGTASGYTF
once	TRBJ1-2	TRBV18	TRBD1	TGTGCCAGCTCCCCGGGACAGCTCTATGGCTACACCTTC	CASSPGQLYGYTF
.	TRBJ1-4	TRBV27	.	TGTGCCAGCAGTACAGGGCTTACTAATGAAAAACTGTTTTTT	CASSTGLTNEKLFF